Listed below are T cell receptor beta chains from one sample, sequenced in a study of blood T cell repertoires in COVID-19. The data were produced by immunoSEQ multiplex PCR, yet TCRdb's version contains in-frame clones alone and is incomplete. Among some 200,000 clones listed, about 87% were seen once. Input material: PBMCs or T cells enriched from blood (not recorded which). These receptors were obtained from a woman in her twenties or thirties who had recovered from COVID-19. Each CDR3 is given with its conserved first and last residue. The order of the fields is clone size, CDR3 length, J gene, D gene, V gene, CDR3 DNA, CDR3 protein. A D gene is named only where the DNA matches it firmly. The size field is filled for only some rows; it gives once, few, many or a size class.

>once|13|TRBJ1-2|.|TRBV7-6
TGTGCCAGCAGCTTACTGGAGGGAAATGGCTACACCTTC
CASSLLEGNGYTF
>.|11|TRBJ1-2|.|TRBV11-2
TGTGCCAGCAGCTTAGCAGGTTTTGGCACCTTC
CASSLAGFGTF
>once|16|TRBJ1-1|TRBD1|TRBV4-1
TGCGCCAGCAGCCAAGAATGGACAGGGAGAATCACTGAAGCTTTCTTT
CASSQEWTGRITEAFF
>.|14|TRBJ1-2|.|TRBV7-8
TGTGCCAGCAGCCCCGGGGGGAGAAACTATGGCTACACCTTC
CASSPGGRNYGYTF
>.|14|TRBJ1-2|.|TRBV21-1
TGTGCCAGCAGCAAATTGGGCTCGCGCTATGGCTACACCTTC
CASSKLGSRYGYTF
>once|15|TRBJ1-3|.|TRBV7-9
TGTGCCAGCAGCTCATACAGGATCTCTGGAAACACCATATATTTT
CASSSYRISGNTIYF
>once|15|TRBJ1-6|.|TRBV19
TGTGCCAGTAGAATCACGAGACAGTCTAATTCACCCCTCCACTTT
CASRITRQSNSPLHF
>.|18|TRBJ2-1|TRBD2|TRBV3-1/TRBV3-2
TGTGCCAGCAGCCAAGAAACCCGGACTAGCGGGGTGATGAGTGAGCAGTTCTTC
CASSQETRTSGVMSEQFF
>.|17|TRBJ2-3|TRBD2|TRBV29-1
TGCAGCGTTGGTTATAGCGGGGGGTATCCTAGCACAGATACGCAGTATTTT
CSVGYSGGYPSTDTQYF
>.|15|TRBJ1-5|.|TRBV19
TGTGCCAGTAGTAATACAGGGTTGGGCAATCAGCCCCAGCATTTT
CASSNTGLGNQPQHF
>.|14|TRBJ1-5|.|TRBV3-1/TRBV3-2
TGTGCCAGCAGCCCAGTAGGGGGAAGTCAGCCCCAGCATTTT
CASSPVGGSQPQHF
>once|15|TRBJ1-1|.|TRBV24-1
TGTGCCACTACACGTACGGGGGGGGGAATCACTGAAGCTTTCTTT
CATTRTGGGITEAFF
>once|14|TRBJ1-2|.|TRBV7-2
TGTGCCAGCAGCTCCGCAGGGAATCTCTATGGCTACACCTTC
CASSSAGNLYGYTF
>.|13|TRBJ2-2|TRBD2|TRBV29-1
TGCAGCGTTCCCGGGGGGTCCACCGGGGAGCTGTTTTTT
CSVPGGSTGELFF
>.|15|TRBJ1-2|.|TRBV14
TGTGCCAGCAGCCAAGTCCCAGGGGCCATGAATGGCTACACCTTC
CASSQVPGAMNGYTF
>.|14|TRBJ2-2|.|TRBV11-3
TGTGCCAGCAGCCCTTGGGCAGGGTCGGGGGAGCTGTTTTTT
CASSPWAGSGELFF
>.|13|TRBJ2-1|TRBD2|TRBV19
TGTGCCAGTAGTCAGGGACTAGCCAATGAGCAGTTCTTC
CASSQGLANEQFF
>.|13|TRBJ2-2|.|TRBV27
TGTGCCAGCAGTTCCAGGGGCACCGGGGAGCTGTTTTTT
CASSSRGTGELFF
>.|14|TRBJ1-1|TRBD1|TRBV20-1
TGCAGTGCTAGTCAGGGGGCGCGAAGCACTGAAGCTTTCTTT
CSASQGARSTEAFF
>.|13|TRBJ1-2|.|TRBV5-1
TGCGCCAGCAGCTTTAACAGCAACTATGGCTACACCTTC
CASSFNSNYGYTF
>.|14|TRBJ1-1|.|TRBV3-1/TRBV3-2
TGTGCCAGCAGCCAACAGGCAAGGGGCACTGAAGCTTTCTTT
CASSQQARGTEAFF
>.|15|TRBJ2-5|TRBD2|TRBV7-2
TGTGCCAGCAGACCCATCGGACTAGCGGAAGAGACCCAGTACTTC
CASRPIGLAEETQYF
>.|14|TRBJ1-1|.|TRBV3-1/TRBV3-2
TGTGCCAGCAGCCCGCGGCCAGACTACACTGAAGCTTTCTTT
CASSPRPDYTEAFF
>.|17|TRBJ2-2|TRBD2|TRBV19
TGTGCCAGTAGTAGAGAGGGACTAGCGGGCCCTACCGGGGAGCTGTTTTTT
CASSREGLAGPTGELFF
>.|14|TRBJ2-3|.|TRBV6-1
TGTGCCAGCAGTGAACAGGGAATCACAGATACGCAGTATTTT
CASSEQGITDTQYF
>.|13|TRBJ1-1|TRBD1|TRBV29-1
TGCAGCGGTACCACAGGGGGGAGAGGTGAAGCTTTCTTT
CSGTTGGRGEAFF
>.|14|TRBJ1-1|.|TRBV7-2
TGTGCCAGCAGCTTAGGGGTGTCAGGGACTGAAGCTTTCTTT
CASSLGVSGTEAFF
>.|14|TRBJ2-7|TRBD1|TRBV5-4
TGTGCCAGCAGCCTCGACAGGGGAGGCTACGAGCAGTACTTC
CASSLDRGGYEQYF
>.|15|TRBJ1-1|TRBD1|TRBV7-9
TGTGCCAGCAGCTTAGTTGTAGGGGGCAAGACTGAAGCTTTCTTT
CASSLVVGGKTEAFF
>.|18|TRBJ1-5|.|TRBV7-6
TGTGCCAGCAGCTTAGCGTTCACGAGGTGGGGCGGCAATCAGCCCCAGCATTTT
CASSLAFTRWGGNQPQHF
>once|15|TRBJ1-2|TRBD1|TRBV4-3
TGCGCCAGCAGCCAAGAAGGGACAGAGTGGGATGGCTACACCTTC
CASSQEGTEWDGYTF
>.|15|TRBJ2-5|TRBD1|TRBV4-1
TGCGCCAGCAGCCAACAAACAGGGGAACAAGAGACCCAGTACTTC
CASSQQTGEQETQYF
>few|13|TRBJ1-1|TRBD1|TRBV2
TGTGCCAGGCATGGGACAGGGGACACTGAAGCTTTCTTT
CARHGTGDTEAFF
>.|16|TRBJ2-1|.|TRBV7-9
TGTGCCAGCAGCCCGCGACTGATGAGCTCCTACAATGAGCAGTTCTTC
CASSPRLMSSYNEQFF
>.|16|TRBJ1-1|.|TRBV9
TGTGCCAGCAGCGTAGGGGCCGACCGAATGAACACTGAAGCTTTCTTT
CASSVGADRMNTEAFF
>once|15|TRBJ2-1|TRBD2|TRBV9
TGTGCCAGCAGCGGCGGACTAGCGGGGGGCAATGAGCAGTTCTTC
CASSGGLAGGNEQFF
>.|12|TRBJ2-3|.|TRBV7-3
TGTGCCAGCAGCTTAATCGGGGATACGCAGTATTTT
CASSLIGDTQYF
>.|13|TRBJ1-1|.|TRBV29-1
TGCAGCGTCCGACAACATCCGAACACTGAAGCTTTCTTT
CSVRQHPNTEAFF
>.|12|TRBJ1-3|.|TRBV7-9
TGTGCCAGCAGCAGAGAGGGTAACACCATATATTTT
CASSREGNTIYF
>.|15|TRBJ1-5|.|TRBV19
TGTGCCAGTAGTATTGAGATTTATAGCAATCAGCCCCAGCATTTT
CASSIEIYSNQPQHF
>.|13|TRBJ1-3|TRBD1|TRBV19
TGTGCCAGTGGGACAGACTCTGGAAACACCATATATTTT
CASGTDSGNTIYF
>.|14|TRBJ2-1|.|TRBV6-2/TRBV6-3
TGTGCCAGCAGTTCCGACAGCTCCTACAATGAGCAGTTCTTC
CASSSDSSYNEQFF
>.|15|TRBJ1-1|TRBD1|TRBV19
TGTGCCAGTAGTAGGGACAGGGCGAGGAGCACTGAAGCTTTCTTT
CASSRDRARSTEAFF
>once|15|TRBJ2-1|.|TRBV15
TGTGCCACCGACCCCCGGGACTCCACCTACAATGAGCAGTTCTTC
CATDPRDSTYNEQFF
>.|13|TRBJ1-1|.|TRBV12-3/TRBV12-4
TGTGCCAGCAGACAGGGACCCGGCGAAGGAGCTTTCTTT
CASRQGPGEGAFF
>.|12|TRBJ2-4|.|TRBV9
TGTGCCAGCAGCGCCCGGGACAAGCCTCAGTACTTC
CASSARDKPQYF